The 12 T cell receptor beta chains below come from one sample, sequenced in a study of cytomegalovirus exposure and HLA in healthy donors. The PCR contained 60 Vbeta and 13 Jbeta primers. The data were produced by immunoSEQ multiplex PCR, yet TCRdb's version contains in-frame clones alone and is incomplete. The table includes 100,000 to 150,000 clones, roughly 70% detected once. The sequenced sample was PBMCs. Source of these receptors: a man between 25 and 39 years old in good health and CMV-seronegative.

This clone was detected a few times. Here the CDR3 reads CASSHRTNYGYTF. The CDR3 DNA sequence: TGTGCCAGCAGCCACAGGACCAACTATGGCTACACCTTC. This rearrangement joins TRBV6-5 to TRBJ1-2, with D possibly being TRBD1 (5 bases). The CDR3 covers 13 residues. The V end was cut by 6 bases, the J end by 2 bases, with 10 bases between. Germline V gives CDR1 MNHEY, CDR2 SVGAGI.

This chain joins TRBV19 and TRBJ2-7; 8 positions agree with TRBD2. This CDR3 is built from 14 residues. Germline V CDR1 and CDR2: LNHDA, SQIVND (reference sequence). V lost 4 bases and J lost 0; bases outside the gene matches: 2. This CDR3 reads CASSSSGDSYEQYF. CDR3 in DNA: TGTGCCAGTAGTAGTAGCGGGGACTCCTACGAGCAGTACTTC.

The chain recombines TRBV5-1 with TRBJ1-6, with D possibly being TRBD1 (6 bases). Germline values: CDR1 SGHRS, CDR2 YFSETQ. The V gene lost 4 bases and the J gene lost 14 bases, with 16 bases spanning the gap. This CDR3 is 13 amino acids long. The CDR3 DNA reads as TGCGCCAGCAGCATTGGGACATCCGGGACCCTCCACTTT. Encoded protein: CASSIGTSGTLHF.

The V call is TRBV19, the J call TRBJ2-6, with TRBD2 matching 7 bases. The CDR3 loop spans 19 amino acids. Losses at the gene ends were 2 bases for V and 1 base for J; bases not matched to a gene: 11. Per germline, CDR1 LNHDA and CDR2 SQIVND (reference sequence). CDR3 sequence reads: CASSIKGRGRLSGANVLTF. Written as DNA, the CDR3 is TGTGCCAGTAGTATAAAGGGGAGGGGAAGATTGTCTGGGGCCAACGTCCTGACTTTC.

The chain uses TRBV7-9 and TRBJ1-4; D ambiguous. V lost 5 bases and J 6 bases, leaving 10 bases between the germline ends. Germline assignment: CDR1 SEHNR and CDR2 FQNEAQ (reference sequence). This CDR3 has 13 amino acids. This CDR3 is CASSPPMYEKLFF. CDR3 nucleotide sequence: TGTGCCAGCAGCCCCCCCATGTATGAAAAACTGTTTTTT.

The V gene is TRBV28, the J gene TRBJ1-4; TRBD1 is a possible D gene (6 bases). Trimming cost V 2 bases and J 8 bases, with 15 bases left between them. The CDR3 totals 15 residues. The V gene's germline CDR1 is MDHEN and CDR2 SYDVKM. CDR3 region: CASSLVAGELEKLFF. For the CDR3, the DNA is TGTGCCAGCAGTTTAGTGGCAGGGGAGCTCGAAAAACTGTTTTTT.

The rearrangement joins TRBV7-2 to TRBJ2-5; TRBD2 might be the D (6 bases). TRBJ2-7 explains the end of the DNA better; the J call may be wrong. This CDR3 has 14 amino acids. Per the germline V gene, CDR1 is SGHTA and CDR2 is FQGNSA. This CDR3 is CASIPTSSRYEQYF. For the CDR3, the DNA is TGTGCCAGCATCCCGACTAGTTCCAGGTACGAGCAGTACTTC.

This clone was counted only a few times. The V gene is TRBV7-9, the J gene TRBJ1-1, with D perhaps TRBD1 (5 bases). V lost 10 bases and J lost 8, with 17 bases in between. This CDR3 contains 12 residues. Germline-derived CDR1 and CDR2 are SEHNR and FQNEAQ (reference sequence). This CDR3 reads CAIQRGRNEAFF. For the CDR3, the DNA is TGTGCCATCCAGCGGGGACGCAACGAAGCTTTCTTT. Looking up the rest from reference TRBV7-9 and TRBJ1-1 gives the full variable domain: DTGVSQNPRHKITKRGQNVTFRCDPISEHNRLYWYRQTLGQGPEFLTYFQNEAQLEKSRLLSDRFSAERPKGSFSTLEIQRTEQGDSAMYLCAIQRGRNEAFFGQGTRLTVV.

The V gene is TRBV7-9, the J gene TRBJ2-7, with TRBD1 identical over 8 bases. V shed 3 bases and J 3 bases; nucleotides not matched to a gene: 7. This CDR3 contains 15 residues. Germline V gene sequence: CDR1 SEHNR, CDR2 FQNEAQ (reference sequence). The CDR3 region is CASSLRGDRIYEQYF. The CDR3 nucleotides read TGTGCCAGCAGCTTGAGGGGGGACAGGATCTACGAGCAGTACTTC. Filled out from reference TRBV7-9 and TRBJ2-7, the complete variable domain reads DTGVSQNPRHKITKRGQNVTFRCDPISEHNRLYWYRQTLGQGPEFLTYFQNEAQLEKSRLLSDRFSAERPKGSFSTLEIQRTEQGDSAMYLCASSLRGDRIYEQYFGPGTRLTVT.

Concerning this clone itself: Other DNA sequences in the sample encode the same CDR3. The chain couples TRBV29-1 to TRBJ2-1; 9 bases fit TRBD1. The CDR3 runs 15 residues. V gave up 0 bases and J gave up 4 bases; unmatched junction bases: 4. Germline V gene lookup returns CDR1 SQVTM and CDR2 ANQGSEA. CDR3 in DNA: TGCAGCGTTGAAGATCTGGACAGGGGTTACAATGAGCAGTTCTTC. This gives the protein CSVEDLDRGYNEQFF.

V gene TRBV7-2 combines with J gene TRBJ1-6; D uncertain. CDR1 SGHTA and CDR2 FQGNSA come from the germline V gene. The CDR3 loop spans 15 amino acids. Trimming removed 7 bases from V and 4 bases from J, with 14 bases in between. CDR3 DNA: TGTGCCAGCACCCCGGCACAGTCTTATAATTCACCCCTCCACTTT. Its protein product is CASTPAQSYNSPLHF.

This chain connects TRBV4-2 to TRBJ2-7, with 10 bases identical to TRBD2. Germline CDR1 is LGHNA and CDR2 is YNFKEQ. The CDR3 consists of 16 residues. The junction had 6 bases not matched to a gene; V was cut back by 1 base and J by 3 bases. For the CDR3, the DNA is TGTGCCAGCAGCCAAGGTCTAGCGGGGGCTCTCTACGAGCAGTACTTC. Protein sequence: CASSQGLAGALYEQYF.